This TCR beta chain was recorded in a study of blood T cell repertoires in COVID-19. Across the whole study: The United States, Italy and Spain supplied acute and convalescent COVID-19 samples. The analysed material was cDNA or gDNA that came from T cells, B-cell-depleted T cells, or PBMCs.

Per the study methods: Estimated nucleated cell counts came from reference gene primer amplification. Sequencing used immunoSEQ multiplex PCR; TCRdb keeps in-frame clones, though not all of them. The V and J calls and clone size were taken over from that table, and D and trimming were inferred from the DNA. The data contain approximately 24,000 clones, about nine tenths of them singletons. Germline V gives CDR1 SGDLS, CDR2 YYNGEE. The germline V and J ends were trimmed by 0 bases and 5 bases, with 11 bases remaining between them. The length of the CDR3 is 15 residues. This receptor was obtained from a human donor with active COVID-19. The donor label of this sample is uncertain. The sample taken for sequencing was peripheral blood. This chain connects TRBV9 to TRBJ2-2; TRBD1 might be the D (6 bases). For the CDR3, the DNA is TGTGCCAGCAGCGTAGCATGGGGGCAAACCGGGGAGCTGTTTTTT. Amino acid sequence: CASSVAWGQTGELFF.